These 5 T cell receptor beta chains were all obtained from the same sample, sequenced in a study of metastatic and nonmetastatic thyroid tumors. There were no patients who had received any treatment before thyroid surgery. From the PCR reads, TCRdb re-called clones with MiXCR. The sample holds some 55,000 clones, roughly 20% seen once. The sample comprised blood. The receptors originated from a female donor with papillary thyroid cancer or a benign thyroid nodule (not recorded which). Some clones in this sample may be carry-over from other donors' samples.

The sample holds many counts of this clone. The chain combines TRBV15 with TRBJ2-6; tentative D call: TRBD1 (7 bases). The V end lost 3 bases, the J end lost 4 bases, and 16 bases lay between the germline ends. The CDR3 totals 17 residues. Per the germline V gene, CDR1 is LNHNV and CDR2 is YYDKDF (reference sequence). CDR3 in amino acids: CATSSAEGAAGANVLTF. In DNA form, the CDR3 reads TGTGCCACCAGCAGTGCGGAGGGGGCGGCCGGGGCCAACGTCCTGACTTTC. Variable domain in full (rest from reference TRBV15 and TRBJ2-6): DAMVIQNPRYQVTQFGKPVTLSCSQTLNHNVMYWYQQKSSQAPKLLFHYYDKDFNNEADTPDNFQSRRPNTSFCFLDIRSPGLGDTAMYLCATSSAEGAAGANVLTFGAGSRLTVL.

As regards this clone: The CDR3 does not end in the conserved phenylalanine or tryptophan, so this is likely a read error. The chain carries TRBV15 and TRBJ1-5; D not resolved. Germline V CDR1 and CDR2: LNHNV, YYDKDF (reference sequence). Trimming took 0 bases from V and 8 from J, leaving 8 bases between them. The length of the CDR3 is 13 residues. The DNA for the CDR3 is TGTGCCACCAGCAGAGATCAGAGGGAGCCCCAGCATATT. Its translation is CATSRDQREPQHI.

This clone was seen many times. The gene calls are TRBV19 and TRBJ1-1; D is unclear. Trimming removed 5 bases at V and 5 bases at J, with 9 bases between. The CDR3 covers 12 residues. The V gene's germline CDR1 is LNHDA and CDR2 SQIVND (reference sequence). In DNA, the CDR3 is TGTGCCAGTAGTCGCGGGAAGACTGAAGCTTTCTTT. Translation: CASSRGKTEAFF.

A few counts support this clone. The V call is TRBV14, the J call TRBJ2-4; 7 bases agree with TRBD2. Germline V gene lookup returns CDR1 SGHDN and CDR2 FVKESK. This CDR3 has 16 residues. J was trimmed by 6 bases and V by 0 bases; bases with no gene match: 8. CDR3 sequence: CASSQDWGGSRNIQYF. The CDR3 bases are TGTGCCAGCAGCCAAGATTGGGGGGGGTCGAGAAACATTCAGTACTTC.

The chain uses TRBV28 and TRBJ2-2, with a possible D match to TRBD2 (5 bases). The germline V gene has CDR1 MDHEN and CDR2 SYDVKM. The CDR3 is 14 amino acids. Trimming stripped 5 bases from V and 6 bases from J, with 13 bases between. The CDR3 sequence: CASSTRAHPGELFF. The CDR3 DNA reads TGTGCCAGCAGTACTAGGGCTCACCCCGGGGAGCTGTTTTTT.